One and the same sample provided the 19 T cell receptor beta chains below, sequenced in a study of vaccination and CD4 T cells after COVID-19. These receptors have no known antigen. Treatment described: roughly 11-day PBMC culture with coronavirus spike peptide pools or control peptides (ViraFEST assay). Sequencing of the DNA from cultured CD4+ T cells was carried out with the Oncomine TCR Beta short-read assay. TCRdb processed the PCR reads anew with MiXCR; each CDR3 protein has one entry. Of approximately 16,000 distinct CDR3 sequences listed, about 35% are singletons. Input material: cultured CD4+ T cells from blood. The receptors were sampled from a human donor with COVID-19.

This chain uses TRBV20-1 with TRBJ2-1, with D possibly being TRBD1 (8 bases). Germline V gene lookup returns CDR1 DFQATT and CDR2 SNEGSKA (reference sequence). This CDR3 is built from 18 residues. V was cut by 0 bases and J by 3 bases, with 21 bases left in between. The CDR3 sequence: CSAREFTGSGTGYNEQFF. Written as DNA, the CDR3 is TGCAGTGCTAGAGAATTTACCGGGAGCGGGACAGGCTACAATGAGCAGTTCTTC.

The CDR3 nucleotides read TGTGCCAGCAGCCCCTACCGGGGCAGGGGGGCGTCCACAGATACGCAGTATTTT. Its translation is CASSPYRGRGASTDTQYF. This chain links TRBV3-1 with TRBJ2-3; weak D call: TRBD1 (7 bases). The ends were cut back, 4 bases at V and 2 bases at J, with 22 bases in the middle. CDR3 length equals 18 residues. Germline V CDR1 and CDR2: LGHDT, YNNKEL (reference sequence).

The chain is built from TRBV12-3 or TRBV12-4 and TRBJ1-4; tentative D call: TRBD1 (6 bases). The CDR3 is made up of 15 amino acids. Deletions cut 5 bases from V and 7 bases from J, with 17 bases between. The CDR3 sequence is CASSNGGNLGEKLFF. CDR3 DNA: TGTGCCAGCAGTAATGGGGGCAACCTAGGTGAAAAACTGTTTTTT.

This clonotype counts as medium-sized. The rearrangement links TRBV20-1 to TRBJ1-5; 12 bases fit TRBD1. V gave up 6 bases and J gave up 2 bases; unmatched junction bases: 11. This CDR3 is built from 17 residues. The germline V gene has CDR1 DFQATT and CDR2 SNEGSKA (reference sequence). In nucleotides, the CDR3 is TGCAGTGCATGGAGGGGGACAGGGGGCACGGGCAATCAGCCCCAGCATTTT. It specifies CSAWRGTGGTGNQPQHF.

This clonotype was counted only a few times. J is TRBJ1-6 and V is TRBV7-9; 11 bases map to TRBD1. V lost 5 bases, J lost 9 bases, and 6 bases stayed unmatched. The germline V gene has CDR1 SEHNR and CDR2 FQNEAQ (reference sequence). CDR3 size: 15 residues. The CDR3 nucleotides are TGTGCCAGCAGCCCGAGGGGACAGGGGGGTTCACCCCTCCACTTT. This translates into CASSPRGQGGSPLHF.

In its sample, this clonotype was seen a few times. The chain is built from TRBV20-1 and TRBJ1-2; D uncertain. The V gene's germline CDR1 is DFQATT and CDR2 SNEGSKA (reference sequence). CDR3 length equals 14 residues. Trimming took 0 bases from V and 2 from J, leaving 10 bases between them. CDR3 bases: TGCAGTGCTAGAGAGGTAGGCAGGAACTATGGCTACACCTTC. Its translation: CSAREVGRNYGYTF.

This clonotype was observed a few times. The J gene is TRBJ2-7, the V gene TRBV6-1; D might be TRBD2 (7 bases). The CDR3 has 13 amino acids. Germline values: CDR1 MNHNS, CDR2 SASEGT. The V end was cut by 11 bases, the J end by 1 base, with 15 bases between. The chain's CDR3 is CAARGGISYEQYF. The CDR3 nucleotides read TGTGCCGCGAGGGGGGGGATATCCTACGAGCAGTACTTC.

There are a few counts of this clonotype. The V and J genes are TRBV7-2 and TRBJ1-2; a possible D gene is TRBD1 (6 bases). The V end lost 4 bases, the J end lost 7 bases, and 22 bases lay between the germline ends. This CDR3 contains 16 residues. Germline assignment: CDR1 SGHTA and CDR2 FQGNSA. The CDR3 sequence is CASSSIGRGQSIGYTF. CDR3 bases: TGTGCCAGCAGCTCCATCGGGCGCGGACAGTCCATTGGCTACACCTTC.

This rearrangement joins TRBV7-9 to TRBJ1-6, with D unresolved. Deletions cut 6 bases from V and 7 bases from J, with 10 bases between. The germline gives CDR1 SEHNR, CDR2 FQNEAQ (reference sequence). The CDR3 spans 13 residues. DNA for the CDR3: TGTGCCAGCAGTGACTACAGCAATTCACCCCTCCACTTT. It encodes CASSDYSNSPLHF.

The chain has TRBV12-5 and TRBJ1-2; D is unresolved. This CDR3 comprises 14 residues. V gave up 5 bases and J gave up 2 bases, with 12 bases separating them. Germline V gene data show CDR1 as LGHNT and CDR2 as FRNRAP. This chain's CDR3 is CASGPTPGNYGYTF. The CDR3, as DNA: TGTGCTAGTGGTCCAACTCCCGGGAACTATGGCTACACCTTC.

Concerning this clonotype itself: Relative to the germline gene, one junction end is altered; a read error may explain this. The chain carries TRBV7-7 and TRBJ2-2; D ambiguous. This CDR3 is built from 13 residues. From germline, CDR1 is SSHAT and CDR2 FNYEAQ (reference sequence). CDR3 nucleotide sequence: TGTGCTAGCAGCTTATCGAACACCGGGGAGCTGTTTTTT. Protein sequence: CASSLSNTGELFF.

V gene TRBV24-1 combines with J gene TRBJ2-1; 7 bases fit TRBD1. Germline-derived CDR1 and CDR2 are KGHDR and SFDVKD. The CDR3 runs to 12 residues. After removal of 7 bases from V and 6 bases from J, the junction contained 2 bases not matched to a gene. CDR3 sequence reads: CATRGQSNEQFF. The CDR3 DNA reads TGTGCCACCAGGGGACAGTCCAATGAGCAGTTCTTC.

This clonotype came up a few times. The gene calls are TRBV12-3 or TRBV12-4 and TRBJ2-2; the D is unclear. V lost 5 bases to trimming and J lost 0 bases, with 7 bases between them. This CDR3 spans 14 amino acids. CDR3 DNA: TGTGCCAGCAGTACCCGGACGAACACCGGGGAGCTGTTTTTT. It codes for CASSTRTNTGELFF.

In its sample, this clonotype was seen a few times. The CDR3 nucleotides are TGTGCCAGTAGTATATCAACCGGGACAGGGGGCTATAATTCACCCCTCCACTTT. Encoded protein: CASSISTGTGGYNSPLHF. The chain recombines TRBV19 with TRBJ1-6; 11 bases fit TRBD1. The CDR3 consists of 18 residues. The V gene's germline CDR1 is LNHDA and CDR2 SQIVND (reference sequence). V was pared by 2 bases and J by 3 bases, with 6 bases of the junction left unmatched.

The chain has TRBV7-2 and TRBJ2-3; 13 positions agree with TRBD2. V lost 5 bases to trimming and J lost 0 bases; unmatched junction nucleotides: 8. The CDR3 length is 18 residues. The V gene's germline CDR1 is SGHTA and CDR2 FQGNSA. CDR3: CASSLVATSGRSTDTQYF. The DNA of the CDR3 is TGTGCCAGCAGCCTCGTAGCGACTAGCGGGAGGAGCACAGATACGCAGTATTTT. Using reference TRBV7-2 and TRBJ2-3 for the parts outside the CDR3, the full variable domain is GAGVSQSPSNKVTEKGKDVELRCDPISGHTALYWYRQSLGQGLEFLIYFQGNSAPDKSGLPSDRFSAERTGGSVSTLTIQRTQQEDSAVYLCASSLVATSGRSTDTQYFGPGTRLTVL.

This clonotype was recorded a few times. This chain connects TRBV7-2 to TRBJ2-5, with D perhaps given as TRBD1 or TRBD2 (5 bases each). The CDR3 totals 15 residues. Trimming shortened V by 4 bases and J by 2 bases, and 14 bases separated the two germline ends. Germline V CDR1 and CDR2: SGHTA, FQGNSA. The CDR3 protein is CASSSRVGVQETQYF. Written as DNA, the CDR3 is TGTGCCAGCAGCTCTAGAGTGGGGGTACAAGAGACCCAGTACTTC.

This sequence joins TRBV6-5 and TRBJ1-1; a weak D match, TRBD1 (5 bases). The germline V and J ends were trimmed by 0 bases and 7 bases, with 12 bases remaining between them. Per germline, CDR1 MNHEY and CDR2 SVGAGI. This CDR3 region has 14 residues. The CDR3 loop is CASSYSGGRYEAFF. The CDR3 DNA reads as TGTGCCAGCAGTTACTCGGGGGGGAGGTATGAAGCTTTCTTT.

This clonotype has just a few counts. CDR3 sequence: CASSYGVMGSSYNSPLHF. The CDR3 DNA follows: TGTGCCAGCAGTTACGGGGTGATGGGGAGCTCCTATAATTCACCCCTCCACTTT. The J gene is TRBJ1-6, the V gene TRBV6-5; D is unclear. This CDR3 has 18 amino acids. With 2 bases removed from V and 0 bases from J, the gap between germline ends came to 14 bases. CDR1 MNHEY and CDR2 SVGAGI come from the germline V gene.

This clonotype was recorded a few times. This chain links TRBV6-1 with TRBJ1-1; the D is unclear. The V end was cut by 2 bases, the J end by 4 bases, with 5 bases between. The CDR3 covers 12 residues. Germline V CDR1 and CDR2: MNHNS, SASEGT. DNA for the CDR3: TGTGCCAGCAGTGAACGGTCCACTGAAGCTTTCTTT. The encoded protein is CASSERSTEAFF.